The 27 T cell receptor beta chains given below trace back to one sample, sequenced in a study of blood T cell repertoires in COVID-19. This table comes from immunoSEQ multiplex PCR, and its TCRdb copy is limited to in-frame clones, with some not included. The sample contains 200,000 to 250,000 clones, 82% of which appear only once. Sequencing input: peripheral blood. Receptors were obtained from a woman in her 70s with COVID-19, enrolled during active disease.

In nucleotides, the CDR3 is TGCGCCAGTTCGACCGGGACAGGAAGAGGCGAGCAGTACTTC. It codes for CASSTGTGRGEQYF. This chain links TRBV5-1 with TRBJ2-7, with 8 positions matching TRBD1. CDR1 is SGHRS and CDR2 is YFSETQ in the germline V gene. V dropped 8 bases and J dropped 6; count of bases not matched to a gene: 13. The CDR3 is 14 amino acids. The complete variable domain, with remaining parts taken from reference TRBV5-1 and TRBJ2-7, reads KAGVTQTPRYLIKTRGQQVTLSCSPISGHRSVSWYQQTPGQGLQFLFEYFSETQRNKGNFPGRFSGRQFSNSRSEMNVSTLELGDSALYLCASSTGTGRGEQYFGPGTRLTVT.

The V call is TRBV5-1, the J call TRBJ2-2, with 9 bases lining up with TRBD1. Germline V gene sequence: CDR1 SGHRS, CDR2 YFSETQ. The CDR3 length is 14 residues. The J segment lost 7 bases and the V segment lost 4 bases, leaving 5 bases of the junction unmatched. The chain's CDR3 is CASSAGTGIGELFF. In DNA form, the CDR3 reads TGCGCCAGCAGCGCAGGGACAGGGATCGGGGAGCTGTTTTTT.

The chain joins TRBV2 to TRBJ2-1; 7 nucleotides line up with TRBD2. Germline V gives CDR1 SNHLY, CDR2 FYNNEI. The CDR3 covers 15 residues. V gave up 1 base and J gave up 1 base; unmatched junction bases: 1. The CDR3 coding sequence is TGTGCCAGCAGTGAAGGTAGCGGGTCCTACAATGAGCAGTTCTTC. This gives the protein CASSEGSGSYNEQFF.

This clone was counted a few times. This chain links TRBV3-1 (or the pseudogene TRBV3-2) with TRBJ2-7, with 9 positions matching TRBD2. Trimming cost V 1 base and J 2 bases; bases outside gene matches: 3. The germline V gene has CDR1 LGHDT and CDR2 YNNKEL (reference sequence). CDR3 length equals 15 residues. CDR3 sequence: CASSQASSGTYEQYF. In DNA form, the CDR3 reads TGTGCCAGCAGCCAAGCCTCTAGCGGGACCTACGAGCAGTACTTC.

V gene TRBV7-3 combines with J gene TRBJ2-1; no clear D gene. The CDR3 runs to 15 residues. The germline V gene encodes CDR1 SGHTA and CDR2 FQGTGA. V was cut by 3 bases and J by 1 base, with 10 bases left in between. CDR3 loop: CASSLGVGSYNEQFF. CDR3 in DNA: TGTGCCAGCAGCTTGGGCGTTGGGTCCTACAATGAGCAGTTCTTC. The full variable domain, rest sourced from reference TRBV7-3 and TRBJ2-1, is GAGVSQTPSNKVTEKGKYVELRCDPISGHTALYWYRQSLGQGPEFLIYFQGTGAADDSGLPNDRFFAVRPEGSVSTLKIQRTERGDSAVYLCASSLGVGSYNEQFFGPGTRLTVL.

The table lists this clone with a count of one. CDR3 sequence (DNA): TGCGCCAGCAGCCAAGAGACAGGGGTCGGCTACACCTTC. Translating gives CASSQETGVGYTF. This chain joins TRBV4-3 and TRBJ1-2, with 8 bases that match TRBD1. With 0 bases clipped from V and 8 bases from J, the junction kept 2 bases outside the gene matches. The germline CDR1 and CDR2 sequences are LGHNA and YSLEER. This CDR3 comprises 13 residues.

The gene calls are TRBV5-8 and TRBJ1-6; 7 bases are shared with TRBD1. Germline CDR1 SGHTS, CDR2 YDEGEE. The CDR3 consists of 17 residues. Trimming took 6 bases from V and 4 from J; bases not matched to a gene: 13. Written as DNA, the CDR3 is TGTGCCAGCAAGACCCGGGACAGTGGGACTTATAATTCACCCCTCCACTTT. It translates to CASKTRDSGTYNSPLHF.

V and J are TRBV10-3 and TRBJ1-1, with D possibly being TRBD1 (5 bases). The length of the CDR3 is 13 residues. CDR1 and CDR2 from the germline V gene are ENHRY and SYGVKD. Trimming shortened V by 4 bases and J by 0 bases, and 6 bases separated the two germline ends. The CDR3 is CAISVQVNTEAFF. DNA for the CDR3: TGTGCCATCAGTGTACAGGTGAACACTGAAGCTTTCTTT.

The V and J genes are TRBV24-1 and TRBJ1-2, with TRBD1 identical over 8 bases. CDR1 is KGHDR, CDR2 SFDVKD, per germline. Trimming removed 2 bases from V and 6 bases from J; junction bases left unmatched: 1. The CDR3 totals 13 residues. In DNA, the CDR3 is TGTGCCACCAGTGATTCGGACAGGGATGGCTACACCTTC. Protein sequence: CATSDSDRDGYTF.

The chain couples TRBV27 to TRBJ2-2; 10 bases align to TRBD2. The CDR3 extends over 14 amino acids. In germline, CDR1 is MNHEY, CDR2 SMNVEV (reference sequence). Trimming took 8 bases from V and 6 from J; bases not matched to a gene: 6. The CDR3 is CASALAGVPGELFF. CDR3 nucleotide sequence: TGTGCCAGCGCCCTAGCGGGAGTTCCCGGGGAGCTGTTTTTT.

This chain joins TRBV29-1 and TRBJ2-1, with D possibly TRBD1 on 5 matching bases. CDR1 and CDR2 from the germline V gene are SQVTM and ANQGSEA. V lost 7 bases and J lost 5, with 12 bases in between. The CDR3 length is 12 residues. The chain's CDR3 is CSAQRGDNEQFF. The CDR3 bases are TGCAGCGCCCAAAGGGGCGACAATGAGCAGTTCTTC.

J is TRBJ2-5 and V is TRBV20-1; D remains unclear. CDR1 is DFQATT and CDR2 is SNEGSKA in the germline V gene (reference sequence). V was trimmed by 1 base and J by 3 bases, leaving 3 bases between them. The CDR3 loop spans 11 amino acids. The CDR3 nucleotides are TGCAGTGCTAGAGCGGAAGAGACCCAGTACTTC. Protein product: CSARAEETQYF.

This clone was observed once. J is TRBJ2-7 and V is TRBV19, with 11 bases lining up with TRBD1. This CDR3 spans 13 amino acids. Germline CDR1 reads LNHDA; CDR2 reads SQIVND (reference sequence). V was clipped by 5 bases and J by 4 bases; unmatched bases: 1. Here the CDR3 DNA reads TGTGCCAGTAGTGGGACAGGGGGTTACGAGCAGTACTTC. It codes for CASSGTGGYEQYF.

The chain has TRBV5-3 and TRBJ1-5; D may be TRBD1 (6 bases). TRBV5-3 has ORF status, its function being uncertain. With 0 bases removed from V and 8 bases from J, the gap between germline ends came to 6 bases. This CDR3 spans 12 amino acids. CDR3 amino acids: CARSLAGEPQHF. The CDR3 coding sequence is TGTGCCAGAAGCTTGGCAGGGGAGCCCCAGCATTTT.

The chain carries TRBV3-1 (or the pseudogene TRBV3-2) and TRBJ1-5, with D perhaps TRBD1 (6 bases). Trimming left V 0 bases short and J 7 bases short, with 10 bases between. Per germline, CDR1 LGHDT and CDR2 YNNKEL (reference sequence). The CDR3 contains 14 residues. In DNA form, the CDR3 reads TGTGCCAGCAGCCAAGATACAGGGAACCAGCCCCAGCATTTT. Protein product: CASSQDTGNQPQHF.

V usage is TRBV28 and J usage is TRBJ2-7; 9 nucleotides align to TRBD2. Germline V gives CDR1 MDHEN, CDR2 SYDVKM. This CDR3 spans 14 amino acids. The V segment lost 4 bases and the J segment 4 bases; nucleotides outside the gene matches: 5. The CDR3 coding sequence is TGTGCCAGCAGTTCCGGGACTAGCCTATACGAGCAGTACTTC. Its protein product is CASSSGTSLYEQYF.

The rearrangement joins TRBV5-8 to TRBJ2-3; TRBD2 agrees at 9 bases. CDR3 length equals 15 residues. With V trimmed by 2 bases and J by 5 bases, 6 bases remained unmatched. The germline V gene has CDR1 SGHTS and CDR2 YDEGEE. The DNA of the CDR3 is TGTGCCAGCAGCTTATGGGTAGCGGGAGAAGATACGCAGTATTTT. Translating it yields CASSLWVAGEDTQYF.

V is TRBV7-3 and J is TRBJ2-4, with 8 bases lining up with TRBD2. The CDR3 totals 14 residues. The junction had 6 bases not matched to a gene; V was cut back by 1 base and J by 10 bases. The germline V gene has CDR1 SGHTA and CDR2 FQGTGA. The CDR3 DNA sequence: TGTGCCAGCAGCTTAAGGGGACTAGGTGGGATTCAGTACTTC. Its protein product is CASSLRGLGGIQYF.

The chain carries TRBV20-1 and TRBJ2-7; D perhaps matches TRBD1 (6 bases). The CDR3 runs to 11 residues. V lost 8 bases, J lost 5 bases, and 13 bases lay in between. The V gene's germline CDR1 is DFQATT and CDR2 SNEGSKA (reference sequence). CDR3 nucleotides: TGCAGTCCAACAAAGGGGGACGAGCAGTACTTC. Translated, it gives CSPTKGDEQYF.

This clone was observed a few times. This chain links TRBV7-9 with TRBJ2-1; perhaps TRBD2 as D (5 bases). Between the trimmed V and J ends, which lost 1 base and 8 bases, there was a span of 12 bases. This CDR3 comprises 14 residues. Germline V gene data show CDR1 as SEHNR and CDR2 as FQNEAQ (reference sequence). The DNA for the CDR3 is TGTGCCAGCAGCTTAGGACTCAACGGGGATGAGCAGTTCTTC. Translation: CASSLGLNGDEQFF.

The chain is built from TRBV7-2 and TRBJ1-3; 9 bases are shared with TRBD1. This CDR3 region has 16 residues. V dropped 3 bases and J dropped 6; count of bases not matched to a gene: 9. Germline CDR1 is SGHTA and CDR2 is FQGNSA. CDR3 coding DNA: TGTGCCAGCAGCTTCGCAAGGACAGGGGCCCAAAACACCATATATTTT. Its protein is CASSFARTGAQNTIYF.

CDR3 DNA sequence: TGCAGCGTTGTCTCTAGCGGTAGCTCCTACGAGCAGTACTTC. Amino acids: CSVVSSGSSYEQYF. The rearrangement links TRBV29-1 to TRBJ2-7, with 7 bases matching TRBD2. CDR3 length equals 14 residues. Per germline, CDR1 SQVTM and CDR2 ANQGSEA. The ends lost 4 bases at V and 0 bases at J; junction bases unmatched: 6.

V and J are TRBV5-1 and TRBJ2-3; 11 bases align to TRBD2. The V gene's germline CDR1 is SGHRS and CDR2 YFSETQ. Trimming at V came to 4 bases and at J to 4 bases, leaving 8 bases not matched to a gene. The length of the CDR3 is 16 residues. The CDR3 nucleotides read TGCGCCAGCAGCCAAACTAGCGGGAGAGCTTCAGATACGCAGTATTTT. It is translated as CASSQTSGRASDTQYF.

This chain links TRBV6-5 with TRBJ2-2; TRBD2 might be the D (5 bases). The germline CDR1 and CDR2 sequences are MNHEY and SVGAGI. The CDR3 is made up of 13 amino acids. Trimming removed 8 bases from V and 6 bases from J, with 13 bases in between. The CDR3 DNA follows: TGTGCCAGCGGTTCCAAGAGGGCCGGGGAGCTGTTTTTT. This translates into CASGSKRAGELFF.

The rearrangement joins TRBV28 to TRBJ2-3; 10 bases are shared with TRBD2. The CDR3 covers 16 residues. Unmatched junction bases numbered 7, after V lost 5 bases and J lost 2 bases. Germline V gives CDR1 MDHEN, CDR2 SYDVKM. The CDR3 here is CASSISGRGHTDTQYF. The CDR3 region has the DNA TGTGCCAGCAGTATCAGCGGGAGGGGGCACACAGATACGCAGTATTTT.

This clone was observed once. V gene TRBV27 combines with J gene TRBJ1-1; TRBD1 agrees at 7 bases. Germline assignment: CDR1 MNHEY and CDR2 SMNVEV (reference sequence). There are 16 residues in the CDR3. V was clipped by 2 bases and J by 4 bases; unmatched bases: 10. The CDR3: CASSLGGGGLFTEAFF. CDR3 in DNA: TGTGCCAGCAGTTTAGGAGGGGGCGGTTTATTCACTGAAGCTTTCTTT.

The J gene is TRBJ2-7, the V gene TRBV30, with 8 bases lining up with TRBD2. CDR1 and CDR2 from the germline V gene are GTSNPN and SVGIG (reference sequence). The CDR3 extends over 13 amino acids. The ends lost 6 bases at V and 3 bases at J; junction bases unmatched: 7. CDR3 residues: CACSLAGLYEQYF. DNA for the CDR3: TGTGCCTGTTCCCTAGCGGGCCTCTACGAGCAGTACTTC.